These T cell receptor beta chains were read from a single sample in a study of blood T cell repertoires in COVID-19. Sequencing was performed with immunoSEQ multiplex PCR; in TCRdb, only in-frame clones are kept and a portion is missing. The sample has some 240,000 clones; about 87% are singletons. Material for sequencing was PBMCs or T cells enriched from blood (not recorded which). The receptor set was obtained from a woman in her 40s who had been exposed to COVID-19. CDR3s include the opening cysteine and the closing phenylalanine or tryptophan. The order of the fields is J gene, D gene, clone size, V gene, CDR3 protein, CDR3 DNA. A D gene is named only where the DNA matches it firmly. Size values are once, few and many counts, or a class for expanded clones, and some rows have none.

TRBJ1-6 NA NA TRBV7-2 CASSPWVGGPNSPLHF TGTGCCAGCAGCCCCTGGGTCGGGGGACCCAATTCACCCCTCCACTTT
TRBJ2-6 NA NA TRBV19 CASGGRGDGANVLTF TGTGCCAGCGGGGGCAGGGGGGACGGGGCCAACGTCCTGACTTTC
TRBJ1-4 TRBD1 NA TRBV30 CAWSSTGTVNEKLFF TGTGCCTGGAGTTCAACCGGGACAGTTAATGAAAAACTGTTTTTT
TRBJ2-1 TRBD2 NA TRBV27 CASSVGTSASNEQFF TGTGCCAGCAGTGTGGGGACTAGTGCCAGCAATGAGCAGTTCTTC
TRBJ1-6 NA NA TRBV28 CASSPSVGGWINSPLHF TGTGCCAGCAGTCCTAGTGTAGGGGGATGGATCAATTCACCCCTCCACTTT
TRBJ2-7 NA NA TRBV19 CASSIGVGYEQYF TGTGCCAGTAGTATTGGTGTCGGTTACGAGCAGTACTTC
TRBJ2-2 TRBD2 NA TRBV5-1 CASSLATSGVTGELFF TGCGCCAGCAGCTTGGCGACTAGCGGGGTAACCGGGGAGCTGTTTTTT
TRBJ2-1 TRBD2 NA TRBV14 CASSQTSGKLNEQFF TGTGCCAGCAGCCAAACTAGCGGAAAACTCAATGAGCAGTTCTTC
TRBJ1-1 TRBD1 NA TRBV30 CAWTGTGGRNTEAFF TGTGCCTGGACCGGGACAGGGGGAAGGAACACTGAAGCTTTCTTT
TRBJ1-1 NA NA TRBV11-3 CASSLRGSNTEAFF TGTGCCAGCAGCTTAAGAGGCAGCAACACTGAAGCTTTCTTT
TRBJ2-2 NA NA TRBV30 CAWRAGTNTGELFF TGTGCCTGGAGAGCCGGGACGAACACCGGGGAGCTGTTTTTT
TRBJ2-2 NA NA TRBV4-3 CASSQGSPAGGTGELFF TGCGCCAGCAGCCAAGGCTCACCAGCGGGTGGGACCGGGGAGCTGTTTTTT
TRBJ1-4 NA NA TRBV2 CASSKQGSSNEKLFF TGTGCCAGCAGTAAACAGGGTTCGAGTAATGAAAAACTGTTTTTT
TRBJ2-3 TRBD2 NA TRBV3-1/TRBV3-2 CASSQAPSGSGDTQYF TGTGCCAGCAGCCAAGCCCCTAGCGGGAGTGGAGATACGCAGTATTTT
TRBJ2-2 NA NA TRBV3-1/TRBV3-2 CASSRGAGGRNQAGELFF TGTGCCAGCAGCCGCGGGGCAGGGGGAAGAAATCAAGCCGGGGAGCTGTTTTTT
TRBJ1-1 NA NA TRBV7-9 CASDRNTEAFF TGTGCCAGCGACAGGAACACTGAAGCTTTCTTT
TRBJ1-2 NA NA TRBV7-2 CASSLLLGQSYGYTF TGTGCCAGCAGCCTTCTGTTAGGACAAAGCTATGGCTACACCTTC
TRBJ2-2 TRBD2 NA TRBV4-1 CASSRNGLAGAGTGELFF TGCGCCAGCAGCCGCAACGGACTAGCGGGAGCGGGAACCGGGGAGCTGTTTTTT
TRBJ1-5 NA NA TRBV19 CASSSQGYNQPQHF TGTGCCAGTAGCTCACAGGGTTACAATCAGCCCCAGCATTTT
TRBJ2-3 TRBD1 NA TRBV6-2/TRBV6-3 CASSFLTGPRTDTQYF TGTGCCAGCAGTTTTTTGACAGGGCCTAGAACAGATACGCAGTATTTT
TRBJ2-7 NA NA TRBV28 CASSLGGGAAYEQYF TGTGCCAGCAGTTTAGGAGGGGGGGCGGCCTACGAGCAGTACTTC
TRBJ1-2 NA NA TRBV24-1 CATSDPLGHGYTF TGTGCCACCAGTGATCCTTTGGGGCATGGCTACACCTTC
TRBJ2-1 NA NA TRBV4-1 CASSHPGLASSYNEQFF TGCGCCAGCAGCCACCCCGGCCTAGCTTCTTCCTACAATGAGCAGTTCTTC
TRBJ1-1 NA NA TRBV2 CASSYGAAKAFF TGTGCCAGCAGCTATGGGGCGGCTAAAGCTTTCTTT
TRBJ2-7 TRBD1 NA TRBV7-2 CASSLDKPGQGRYEQYF TGTGCCAGCAGCTTAGATAAACCGGGACAGGGGCGTTACGAGCAGTACTTC
TRBJ2-2 NA NA TRBV14 CASSNIPSGELFF TGTGCCAGCAGTAATATCCCCAGCGGGGAGCTGTTTTTT
TRBJ2-7 NA NA TRBV12-3/TRBV12-4 CASSTQAGGEQYF TGTGCCAGCAGTACACAGGCAGGGGGGGAGCAGTACTTC
TRBJ1-2 TRBD1 once TRBV5-1 CASSLALQGADYGYTF TGCGCCAGCAGCTTGGCCCTACAGGGGGCGGACTATGGCTACACCTTC
TRBJ1-1 NA NA TRBV7-9 CASSFGGARNTEAFF TGTGCCAGCAGCTTTGGGGGCGCAAGGAACACTGAAGCTTTCTTT
TRBJ2-1 TRBD2 once TRBV28 CASSLRLALAGWLYNEQFF TGTGCCAGCAGTTTGAGACTAGCTCTAGCCGGGTGGCTATACAATGAGCAGTTCTTC
TRBJ1-2 NA NA TRBV19 CASSITLSGYTF TGTGCCAGTAGTATAACTTTGTCTGGCTACACCTTC
TRBJ1-5 NA NA TRBV5-8 CASSVVQNSNQPQHF TGTGCCAGCAGCGTGGTACAGAATAGCAATCAGCCCCAGCATTTT
TRBJ1-1 NA NA TRBV19 CASTLSGMNTEAFF TGTGCCAGTACCCTCTCAGGGATGAACACTGAAGCTTTCTTT
TRBJ2-1 NA NA TRBV14 CASSQEISRYSYNEQFF TGTGCCAGCAGCCAAGAGATATCGCGGTACTCCTACAATGAGCAGTTCTTC
TRBJ2-5 NA NA TRBV5-4 CASSQTERGETQYF TGTGCCAGCAGCCAGACCGAGAGGGGGGAGACCCAGTACTTC
TRBJ1-5 NA NA TRBV9 CASSAGHPGNQPQHF TGTGCCAGCAGCGCGGGACATCCCGGCAATCAGCCCCAGCATTTT
TRBJ1-5 TRBD1 NA TRBV5-6 CASSGPGTVNQPQHF TGTGCCAGCAGCGGCCCCGGGACAGTCAATCAGCCCCAGCATTTT
TRBJ1-4 TRBD1 once TRBV4-1 CASSLRTGRGPNEKLFF TGCGCCAGCAGCTTACGGACAGGGAGGGGACCTAATGAAAAACTGTTTTTT
TRBJ2-7 TRBD1 NA TRBV10-3 CAITDGQGGEQYF TGTGCCATCACCGACGGACAGGGGGGGGAGCAGTACTTC
TRBJ2-1 NA NA TRBV10-3 CAIIPKGDEQFF TGTGCCATCATTCCCAAGGGAGATGAGCAGTTCTTC
TRBJ2-1 NA NA TRBV7-9 CASSRWVALSSYNEQFF TGTGCCAGCAGTCGTTGGGTAGCCCTGAGCTCCTACAATGAGCAGTTCTTC
TRBJ2-3 TRBD1 NA TRBV5-8 CASSPTGVSTDTQYF TGTGCCAGCAGCCCGACAGGGGTGAGCACAGATACGCAGTATTTT
TRBJ1-2 NA NA TRBV4-3 CASSQVGDGYTF TGCGCCAGCAGCCAAGTCGGGGATGGCTACACCTTC
TRBJ1-1 NA NA TRBV6-6 CASSYRQGYTEAFF TGTGCCAGCAGTTACAGGCAGGGCTACACTGAAGCTTTCTTT
TRBJ1-5 TRBD1 few TRBV28 CASRLGQGRRQAQHF TGTGCCAGCAGGCTGGGACAGGGACGACGTCAGGCCCAGCATTTT